This TCR beta chain was sequenced in a study of blood T cell repertoires in COVID-19. About the research overall: From the United States, Italy and Spain came samples of acute and convalescent COVID-19. In each case, the material was cDNA or gDNA derived from T cells, B-cell-depleted T cells, or PBMCs.

Participants spanned ages about 18 to 89 years and resided in roughly 22 US areas. This CDR3 has 12 residues. Germline V gene data show CDR1 as LNHDA and CDR2 as SQIVND (reference sequence). J gave up 9 bases and V 5 bases, and 3 bases lay outside the gene matches. Per the original methods: Reference gene primer amplification gave estimated nucleated cell counts. Profiled with immunoSEQ multiplex PCR; TCRdb holds only in-frame clones, not every one. V, J and clone size were drawn from that table, and D and trimming were deduced from the DNA. The sample holds 300,000 to 400,000 clones; around 90% are singletons and the top ten take about 1.1%. The table lists this clone with a count of one.

The sample taken for sequencing was PBMCs or T cells enriched from blood (not recorded which). The chain carries TRBV19 and TRBJ2-1, with 8 bases fitting TRBD2. This clonotype was obtained from a woman between 18 and 30 years old who had recovered from COVID-19. CDR3 sequence reads: CASSRGGPEQFF. CDR3 DNA: TGTGCCAGTAGTCGGGGGGGGCCTGAGCAGTTCTTC.